The 11 T cell receptor beta chains in this list originate from one sample, sequenced in a study of T cell responses to AZD1222 COVID-19 vaccine. The repertoire was sequenced with immunoSEQ multiplex PCR; TCRdb's copy has only in-frame clones and lacks some. The table lists 90,000 to 150,000 clones, about nine tenths of them singletons. Sample: peripheral blood, taken on day 0 of AZD1222 vaccination. All receptors come from an adult in good health.

The CDR3 DNA reads TGTGCCATCAGTCAACCCGCGGCGGGGGGCGGAGGCTATGGCTACACCTTC. Protein sequence: CAISQPAAGGGGYGYTF. The chain combines TRBV10-3 with TRBJ1-2, with D possibly matching TRBD1 (6 bases). The CDR3 has 17 amino acids. Germline V CDR1 and CDR2: ENHRY, SYGVKD. Trimming pared 5 bases from V and 4 bases from J, leaving 23 bases between.

This clone appeared once. This chain uses TRBV28 with TRBJ2-7, with 7 bases matching TRBD1. V dropped 3 bases and J dropped 5; count of bases not matched to a gene: 7. Germline CDR1 reads MDHEN; CDR2 reads SYDVKM. The CDR3 loop spans 14 amino acids. CDR3 region: CASSFGDRVNEQYF. In DNA, the CDR3 is TGTGCCAGCAGTTTTGGTGACAGGGTCAACGAGCAGTACTTC.

The chain joins TRBV25-1 to TRBJ1-2, with a possible D match to TRBD1 (6 bases). The V end was cut by 2 bases, the J end by 5 bases, with 12 bases between. This CDR3 is built from 14 residues. Germline loops: CDR1 MGHDK, CDR2 SYGVNS. The CDR3 here is CASSEMDRLYGYTF. The DNA for the CDR3 is TGTGCCAGCAGTGAAATGGACAGATTATATGGCTACACCTTC.

The chain has TRBV6-2 or TRBV6-3 and TRBJ2-7; 7 nucleotides match TRBD2. This CDR3 is 15 amino acids long. Germline trimming cut 2 bases from V and 3 bases from J; bases unmatched to any gene: 7. Germline CDR1 MNHEY, CDR2 SVGEGT. The CDR3 reads CASSYGAGWGYEQYF. CDR3 nucleotides: TGTGCCAGCAGTTACGGAGCGGGATGGGGCTACGAGCAGTACTTC.

V gene TRBV5-8 combines with J gene TRBJ1-2; the D is unclear. The germline gives CDR1 SGHTS, CDR2 YDEGEE. Trimming removed 4 bases from V and 7 bases from J, with 20 bases in between. There are 15 residues in the CDR3. CDR3 bases: TGTGCCAGCAGCGCACCGCAGACTTACGCGGGTGGCTACACCTTC. Protein product: CASSAPQTYAGGYTF.

This chain joins TRBV11-2 and TRBJ2-4; no clear D. V gave up 1 base and J gave up 6 bases, with 13 bases separating them. The CDR3 is 15 residues long. CDR1 and CDR2 (germline): SGHAT, FQNNGV. CDR3 loop: CASSLGSGDGNIQYF. The CDR3, as DNA: TGTGCCAGCAGCTTAGGTTCAGGAGATGGAAACATTCAGTACTTC.

The chain links TRBV4-1 to TRBJ1-2; D remains unclear. The CDR3 has 11 amino acids. The germline CDR1 and CDR2 sequences are MGHRA and YSYEKL. The V and J ends lost 4 bases and 7 bases respectively, with 7 bases between them. CDR3 residues: CASSREGGYTF. In DNA, the CDR3 is TGCGCCAGCAGCCGCGAGGGTGGCTACACCTTC.

V gene TRBV28 combines with J gene TRBJ2-1; 11 bases fit TRBD2. Germline lookup yields CDR1 MDHEN and CDR2 SYDVKM. With 5 bases clipped from V and 3 bases from J, the junction kept 12 bases outside the gene matches. This CDR3 has 18 amino acids. The CDR3 protein is CASSPLPTTSGDYNEQFF. CDR3 sequence (DNA): TGTGCCAGCAGTCCTCTCCCCACGACTAGCGGGGACTACAATGAGCAGTTCTTC.

This sequence joins TRBV28 and TRBJ1-2; 12 bases are shared with TRBD1. The CDR3 has 14 amino acids. CDR1 and CDR2 from the germline V gene are MDHEN and SYDVKM. J lost 7 bases, V lost 6 bases, and 6 bases had no gene match. The CDR3 nucleotides read TGTGCCAGCAGCCCTGGGACAGGGGGCAGTGGCTACACCTTC. Its translation is CASSPGTGGSGYTF.

This clone was seen a single time. This sample includes further DNA sequences coding for the same CDR3. The chain combines TRBV5-1 with TRBJ1-2; 7 bases align to TRBD1. Germline trimming cut 0 bases from V and 4 bases from J; bases unmatched to any gene: 3. The germline gives CDR1 SGHRS, CDR2 YFSETQ. CDR3 length: 14 amino acids. CDR3 DNA: TGCGCCAGCAGCTTGGGGACAGGAGGCTATGGCTACACCTTC. Its protein product is CASSLGTGGYGYTF.

V and J are TRBV4-1 and TRBJ2-7; D is uncertain. Per germline, CDR1 MGHRA and CDR2 YSYEKL. V was trimmed by 0 bases and J by 6 bases, leaving 9 bases between them. This CDR3 is built from 13 residues. The CDR3 sequence: CASSQDWPGEQYF. The CDR3 nucleotides read TGCGCCAGCAGCCAAGACTGGCCGGGCGAGCAGTACTTC.